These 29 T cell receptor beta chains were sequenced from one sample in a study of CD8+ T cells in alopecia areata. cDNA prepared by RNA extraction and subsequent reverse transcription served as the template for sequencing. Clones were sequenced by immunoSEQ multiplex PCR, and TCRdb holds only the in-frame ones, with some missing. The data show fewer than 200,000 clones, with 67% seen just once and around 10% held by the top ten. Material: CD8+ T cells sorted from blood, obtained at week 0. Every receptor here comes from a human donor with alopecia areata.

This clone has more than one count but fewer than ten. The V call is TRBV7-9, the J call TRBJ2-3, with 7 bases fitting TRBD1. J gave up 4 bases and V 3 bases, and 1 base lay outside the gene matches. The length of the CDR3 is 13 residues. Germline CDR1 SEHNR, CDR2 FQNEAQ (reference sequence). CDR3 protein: CASSFQGADTQYF. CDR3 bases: TGTGCCAGCAGCTTTCAGGGGGCAGATACGCAGTATTTT.

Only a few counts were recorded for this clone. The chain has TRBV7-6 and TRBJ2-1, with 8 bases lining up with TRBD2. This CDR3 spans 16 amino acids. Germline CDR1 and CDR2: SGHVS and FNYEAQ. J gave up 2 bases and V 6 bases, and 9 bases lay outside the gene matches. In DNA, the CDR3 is TGTGCCAGCAGTAATCGGACTAGCCGGGCCTACAATGAGCAGTTCTTC. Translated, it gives CASSNRTSRAYNEQFF.

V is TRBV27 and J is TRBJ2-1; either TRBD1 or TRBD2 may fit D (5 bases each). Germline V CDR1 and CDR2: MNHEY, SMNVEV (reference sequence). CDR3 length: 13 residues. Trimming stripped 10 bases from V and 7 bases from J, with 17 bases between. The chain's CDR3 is CATGTSWWNEQFF. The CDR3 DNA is TGTGCCACCGGGACCTCCTGGTGGAATGAGCAGTTCTTC.

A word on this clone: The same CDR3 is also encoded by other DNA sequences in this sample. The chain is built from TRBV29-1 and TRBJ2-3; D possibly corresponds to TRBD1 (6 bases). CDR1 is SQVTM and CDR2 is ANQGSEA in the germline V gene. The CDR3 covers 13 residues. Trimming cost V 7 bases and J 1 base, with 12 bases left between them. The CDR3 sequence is CSDRDTRTDTQYF. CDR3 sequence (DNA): TGCAGCGACCGGGACACACGCACAGATACGCAGTATTTT.

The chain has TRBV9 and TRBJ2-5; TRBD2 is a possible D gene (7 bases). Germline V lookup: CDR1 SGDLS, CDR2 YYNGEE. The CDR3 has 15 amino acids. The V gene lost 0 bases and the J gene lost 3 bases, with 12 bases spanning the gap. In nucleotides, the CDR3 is TGTGCCAGCAGCGTAGCGGGGGGCAGGGAAGAGACCCAGTACTTC. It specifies CASSVAGGREETQYF.

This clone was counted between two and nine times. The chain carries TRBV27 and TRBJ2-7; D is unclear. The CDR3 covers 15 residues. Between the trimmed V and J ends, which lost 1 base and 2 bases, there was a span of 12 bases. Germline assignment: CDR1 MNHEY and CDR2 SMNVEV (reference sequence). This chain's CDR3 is CASSLLRPEAYEQYF. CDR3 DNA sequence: TGTGCCAGCAGTTTATTGCGGCCAGAGGCCTACGAGCAGTACTTC.

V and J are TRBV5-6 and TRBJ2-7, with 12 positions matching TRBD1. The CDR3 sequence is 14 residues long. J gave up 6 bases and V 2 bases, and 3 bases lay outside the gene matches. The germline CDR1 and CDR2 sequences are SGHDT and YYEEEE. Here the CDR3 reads CASSFGTGGSEQYF. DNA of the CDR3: TGTGCCAGCAGCTTTGGGACAGGGGGCAGCGAGCAGTACTTC.

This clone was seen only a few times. CDR3 bases: TGCGCCAGCAGCTTGGCCGGGACAGGGGACGAGCAGTACTTC. This sequence encodes CASSLAGTGDEQYF. The chain carries TRBV5-1 and TRBJ2-7; 10 positions match TRBD1. V dropped 0 bases and J dropped 5; count of bases not matched to a gene: 2. This CDR3 contains 14 residues. The germline CDR1 and CDR2 sequences are SGHRS and YFSETQ.

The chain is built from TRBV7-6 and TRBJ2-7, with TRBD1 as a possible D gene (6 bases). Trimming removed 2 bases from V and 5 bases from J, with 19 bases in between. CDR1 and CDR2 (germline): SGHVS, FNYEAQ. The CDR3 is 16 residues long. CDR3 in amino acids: CASSLFVGAPEHEQYF. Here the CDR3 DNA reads TGTGCCAGCAGCTTATTTGTGGGGGCACCCGAGCACGAGCAGTACTTC. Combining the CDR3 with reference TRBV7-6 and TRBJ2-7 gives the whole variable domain GAGVSQSPRYKVTKRGQDVALRCDPISGHVSLYWYRQALGQGPEFLTYFNYEAQQDKSGLPNDRFSAERPEGSISTLTIQRTEQRDSAMYRCASSLFVGAPEHEQYFGPGTRLTVT.

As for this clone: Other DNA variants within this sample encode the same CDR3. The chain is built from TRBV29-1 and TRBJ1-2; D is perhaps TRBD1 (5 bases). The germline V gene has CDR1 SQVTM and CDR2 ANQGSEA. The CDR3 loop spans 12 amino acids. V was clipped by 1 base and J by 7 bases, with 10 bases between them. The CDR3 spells CSVEGQGSGYTF. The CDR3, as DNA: TGCAGCGTTGAAGGGCAGGGATCTGGCTACACCTTC.

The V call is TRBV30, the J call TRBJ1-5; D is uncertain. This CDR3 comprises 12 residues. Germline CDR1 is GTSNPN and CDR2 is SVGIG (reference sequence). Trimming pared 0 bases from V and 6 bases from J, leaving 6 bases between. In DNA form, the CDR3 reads TGTGCCTGGAGTGTTCTGGGTCAGCCCCAGCATTTT. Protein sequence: CAWSVLGQPQHF.

CDR3 nucleotide sequence: TGTGCCAGCAGACAGGACGGAGCACGGCCCCAGCATTTT. It translates to CASRQDGARPQHF. The J gene is TRBJ1-5, the V gene TRBV6-5; the D gene is possibly TRBD1 (5 bases). Germline V CDR1 and CDR2: MNHEY, SVGAGI. The CDR3 length is 13 residues. Trimming took 6 bases from V and 9 from J, leaving 15 bases between them.

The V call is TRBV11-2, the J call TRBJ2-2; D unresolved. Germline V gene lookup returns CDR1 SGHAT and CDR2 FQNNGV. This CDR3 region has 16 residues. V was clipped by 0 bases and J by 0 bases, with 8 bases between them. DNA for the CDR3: TGTGCCAGCAGCTTAGAGTACAGTGCGAACACCGGGGAGCTGTTTTTT. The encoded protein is CASSLEYSANTGELFF.

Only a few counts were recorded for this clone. The CDR3 region has the DNA TGTGCCACCAGCAGGGAGAAATCGACCCCACTAACAAATGAGCAGTTCTTC. It translates to CATSREKSTPLTNEQFF. This chain links TRBV15 with TRBJ2-1; D unresolved. The CDR3 runs 17 residues. V lost 3 bases, J lost 7 bases, and 22 bases lay in between. Germline CDR1 LNHNV, CDR2 YYDKDF (reference sequence).

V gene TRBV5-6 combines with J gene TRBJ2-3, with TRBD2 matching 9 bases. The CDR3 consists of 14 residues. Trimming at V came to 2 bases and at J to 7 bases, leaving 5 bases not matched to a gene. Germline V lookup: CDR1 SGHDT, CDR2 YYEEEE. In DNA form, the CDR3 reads TGTGCCAGCAGCTTTGGCGGGGGGGCTTATACGCAGTATTTT. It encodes CASSFGGGAYTQYF.

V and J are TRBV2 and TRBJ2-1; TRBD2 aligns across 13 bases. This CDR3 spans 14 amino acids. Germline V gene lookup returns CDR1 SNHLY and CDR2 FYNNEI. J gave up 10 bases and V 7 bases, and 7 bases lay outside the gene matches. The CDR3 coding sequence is TGTGCCAGCACGACTAGCGGGGGGCTAGAGGAGCAGTTCTTC. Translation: CASTTSGGLEEQFF.

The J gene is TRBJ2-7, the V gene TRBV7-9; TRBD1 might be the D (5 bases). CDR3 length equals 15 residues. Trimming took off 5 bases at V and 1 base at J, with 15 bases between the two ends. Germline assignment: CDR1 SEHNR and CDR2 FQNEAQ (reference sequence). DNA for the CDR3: TGTGCCAGCAGCCCTAAAGATGGACATTCCTACGAGCAGTACTTC. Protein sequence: CASSPKDGHSYEQYF.

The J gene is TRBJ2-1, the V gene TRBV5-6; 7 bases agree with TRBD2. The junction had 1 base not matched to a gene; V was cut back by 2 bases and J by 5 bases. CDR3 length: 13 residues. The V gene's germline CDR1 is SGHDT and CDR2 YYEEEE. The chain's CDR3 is CASSFGGNNEQFF. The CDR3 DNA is TGTGCCAGCAGCTTCGGGGGGAACAATGAGCAGTTCTTC. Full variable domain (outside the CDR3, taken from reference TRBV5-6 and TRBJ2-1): DAGVTQSPTHLIKTRGQQVTLRCSPKSGHDTVSWYQQALGQGPQFIFQYYEEEERQRGNFPDRFSGHQFPNYSSELNVNALLLGDSALYLCASSFGGNNEQFFGPGTRLTVL.

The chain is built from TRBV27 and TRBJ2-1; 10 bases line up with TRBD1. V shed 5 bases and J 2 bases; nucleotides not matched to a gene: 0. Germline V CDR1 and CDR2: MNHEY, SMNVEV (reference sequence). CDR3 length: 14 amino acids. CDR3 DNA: TGTGCCAGCAGTGGACAGGGGGCCTACAATGAGCAGTTCTTC. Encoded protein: CASSGQGAYNEQFF.

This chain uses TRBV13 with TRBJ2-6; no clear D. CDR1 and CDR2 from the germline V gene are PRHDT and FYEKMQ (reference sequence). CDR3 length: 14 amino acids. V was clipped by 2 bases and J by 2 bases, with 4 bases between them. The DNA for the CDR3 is TGTGCCAGCAGCTTACGTGCTGGGGCCAACGTCCTGACTTTC. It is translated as CASSLRAGANVLTF. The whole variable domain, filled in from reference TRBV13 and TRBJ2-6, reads AAGVIQSPRHLIKEKRETATLKCYPIPRHDTVYWYQQGPGQDPQFLISFYEKMQSDKGSIPDRFSAQQFSDYHSELNMSSLELGDSALYFCASSLRAGANVLTFGAGSRLTVL.

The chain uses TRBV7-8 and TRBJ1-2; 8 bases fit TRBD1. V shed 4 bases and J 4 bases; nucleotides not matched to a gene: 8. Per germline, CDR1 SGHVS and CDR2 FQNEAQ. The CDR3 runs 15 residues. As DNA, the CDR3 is TGTGCCAGCAGCTCCTCCGGGACAGGAATCTATGGCTACACCTTC. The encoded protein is CASSSSGTGIYGYTF.

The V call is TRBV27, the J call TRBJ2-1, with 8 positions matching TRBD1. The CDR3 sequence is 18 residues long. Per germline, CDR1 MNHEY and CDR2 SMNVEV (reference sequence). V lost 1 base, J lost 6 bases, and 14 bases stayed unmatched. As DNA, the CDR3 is TGTGCCAGCAGTTTATTGGGGACAGGCCCCAAAGCCCCCAATGAGCAGTTCTTC. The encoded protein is CASSLLGTGPKAPNEQFF.

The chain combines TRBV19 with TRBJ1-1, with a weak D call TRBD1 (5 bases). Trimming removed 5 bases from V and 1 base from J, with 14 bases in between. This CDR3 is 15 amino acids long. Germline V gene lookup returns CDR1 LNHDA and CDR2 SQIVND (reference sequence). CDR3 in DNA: TGTGCCAGTAGTCCACGGGGGGGTCGGAACACTGAAGCTTTCTTT. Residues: CASSPRGGRNTEAFF.

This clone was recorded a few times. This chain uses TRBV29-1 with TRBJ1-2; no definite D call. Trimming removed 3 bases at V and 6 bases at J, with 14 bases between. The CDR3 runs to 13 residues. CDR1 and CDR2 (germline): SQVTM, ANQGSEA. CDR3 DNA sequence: TGCAGCGTTGATGACGGTTCTAATAATGGCTACACCTTC. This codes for CSVDDGSNNGYTF.

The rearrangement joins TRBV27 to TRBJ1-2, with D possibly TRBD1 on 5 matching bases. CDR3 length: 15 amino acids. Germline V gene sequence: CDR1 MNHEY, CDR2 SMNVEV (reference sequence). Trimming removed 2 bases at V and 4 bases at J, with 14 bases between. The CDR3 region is CASSLKRGEIYGYTF. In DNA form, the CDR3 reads TGTGCCAGCAGTTTAAAGAGGGGAGAGATCTATGGCTACACCTTC.

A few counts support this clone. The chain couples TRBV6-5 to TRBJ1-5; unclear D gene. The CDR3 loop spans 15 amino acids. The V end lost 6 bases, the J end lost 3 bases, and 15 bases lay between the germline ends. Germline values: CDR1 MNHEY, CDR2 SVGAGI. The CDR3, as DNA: TGTGCCAGCAGCCTGGCGGGATGGGACAATCAGCCCCAGCATTTT. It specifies CASSLAGWDNQPQHF.

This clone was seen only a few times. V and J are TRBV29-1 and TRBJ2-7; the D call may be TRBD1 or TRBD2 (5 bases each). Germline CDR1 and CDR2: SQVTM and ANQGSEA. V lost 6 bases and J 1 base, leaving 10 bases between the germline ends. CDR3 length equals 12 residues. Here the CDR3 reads CSVPWGSYEQYF. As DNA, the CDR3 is TGCAGCGTACCGTGGGGGTCCTACGAGCAGTACTTC.

DNA of the CDR3: TGTGCCAGCAGCGTAACAGGGCTCTGGTACGAGCAGTACTTC. Residues: CASSVTGLWYEQYF. V is TRBV7-9 and J is TRBJ2-7; a weak D match, TRBD1 (6 bases). Germline lookup yields CDR1 SEHNR and CDR2 FQNEAQ (reference sequence). V lost 5 bases, J lost 4 bases, and 15 bases lay in between. CDR3 length equals 14 residues.

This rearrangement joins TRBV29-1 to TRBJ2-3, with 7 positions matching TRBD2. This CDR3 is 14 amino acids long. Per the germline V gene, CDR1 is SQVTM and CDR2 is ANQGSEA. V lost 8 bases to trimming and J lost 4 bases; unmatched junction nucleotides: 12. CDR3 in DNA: TGCAGCCTCGGGCGAGCGGGGCTGGCAGATACGCAGTATTTT. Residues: CSLGRAGLADTQYF.